This is a list of T cell receptor beta chains from one sample in a study of T cell changes during pregnancy in multiple sclerosis. The assay was immunoSEQ multiplex PCR, and TCRdb's table has in-frame clones only and misses some. This table holds 50,000 to 65,000 clones, about 92% found once. The starting material was peripheral blood, obtained in the third trimester of pregnancy. The source is a female donor in good health, enrolled as a control in a pregnancy study. CDR3s include the opening cysteine and the closing phenylalanine or tryptophan. The order of the fields is V gene, clone size, D gene, J gene, CDR3 protein, CDR3 DNA. D genes are given only for firm matches. Size values are once, few and many counts, or a class for expanded clones, and some rows have none.

v_call: TRBV27; clone_size: .; d_call: .; j_call: TRBJ1-6; cdr3_aa: CASSLWALSSYNSPLHF; cdr3_nt: TGTGCCAGCAGTTTATGGGCCCTGAGCTCCTATAATTCACCCCTCCACTTT
v_call: TRBV7-9; clone_size: .; d_call: TRBD2; j_call: TRBJ2-3; cdr3_aa: CASSPSGGSGWTDTQYF; cdr3_nt: TGTGCCAGCAGCCCCTCCGGCGGGAGTGGCTGGACAGATACGCAGTATTTT
v_call: TRBV23-1; clone_size: .; d_call: .; j_call: TRBJ2-2; cdr3_aa: CASIGERHTTRGELFF; cdr3_nt: TGCGCCAGCATCGGAGAACGACATACCACTAGGGGGGAGCTGTTTTTT
v_call: TRBV4-1; clone_size: .; d_call: TRBD2; j_call: TRBJ2-2; cdr3_aa: CASSQDTSGSNTGELFF; cdr3_nt: TGCGCCAGCAGCCAAGATACGAGCGGGAGCAACACCGGGGAGCTGTTTTTT
v_call: TRBV5-4; clone_size: .; d_call: .; j_call: TRBJ2-2; cdr3_aa: CASSFAGPTGELFF; cdr3_nt: TGTGCCAGCAGCTTCGCAGGGCCCACCGGGGAGCTGTTTTTT
v_call: TRBV7-8; clone_size: .; d_call: TRBD1; j_call: TRBJ1-2; cdr3_aa: CASSPRDRGLGYGYTF; cdr3_nt: TGTGCCAGCAGCCCTAGGGACAGGGGGCTTGGCTATGGCTACACCTTC
v_call: TRBV29-1; clone_size: .; d_call: TRBD2; j_call: TRBJ2-1; cdr3_aa: CSVAFYSGREGNEQFF; cdr3_nt: TGCAGCGTTGCCTTCTATAGCGGGAGGGAGGGCAATGAGCAGTTCTTC
v_call: TRBV6-5; clone_size: once; d_call: .; j_call: TRBJ1-3; cdr3_aa: CASRQGVGNTIYF; cdr3_nt: TGTGCCAGCAGACAGGGAGTAGGAAACACCATATATTTT
v_call: TRBV30; clone_size: .; d_call: .; j_call: TRBJ2-3; cdr3_aa: CAWNSARQSDTQYF; cdr3_nt: TGTGCCTGGAATTCGGCTAGACAGTCAGATACGCAGTATTTT
v_call: TRBV27; clone_size: .; d_call: .; j_call: TRBJ2-7; cdr3_aa: CASSLNWGETYEQYF; cdr3_nt: TGTGCCAGCAGTTTAAATTGGGGGGAAACCTACGAGCAGTACTTC
v_call: TRBV9; clone_size: once; d_call: .; j_call: TRBJ2-2; cdr3_aa: CASSPSAGNTGELFF; cdr3_nt: TGTGCCAGCAGCCCCTCAGCGGGTAACACCGGGGAGCTGTTTTTT
v_call: TRBV2; clone_size: .; d_call: .; j_call: TRBJ1-5; cdr3_aa: CASSSSYSNQPQHF; cdr3_nt: TGTGCCAGCAGCTCCTCGTATAGCAATCAGCCCCAGCATTTT
v_call: TRBV2; clone_size: .; d_call: TRBD2; j_call: TRBJ2-5; cdr3_aa: CASSRLAGGQETQYF; cdr3_nt: TGTGCCAGCAGTCGACTAGCGGGGGGCCAAGAGACCCAGTACTTC
v_call: TRBV5-8; clone_size: .; d_call: .; j_call: TRBJ2-4; cdr3_aa: CASSLERNIQYF; cdr3_nt: TGTGCCAGCAGCTTGGAGAGAAACATTCAGTACTTC
v_call: TRBV5-4; clone_size: .; d_call: TRBD1; j_call: TRBJ2-7; cdr3_aa: CASSPGQGMGEYEQYF; cdr3_nt: TGTGCCAGCAGTCCGGGACAGGGAATGGGGGAGTACGAGCAGTACTTC
v_call: TRBV27; clone_size: .; d_call: .; j_call: TRBJ2-6; cdr3_aa: CASSQDITGANVLTF; cdr3_nt: TGTGCCAGCAGCCAGGACATAACTGGGGCCAACGTCCTGACTTTC
v_call: TRBV11-3; clone_size: few; d_call: .; j_call: TRBJ1-1; cdr3_aa: CASSTVRGNTEAFF; cdr3_nt: TGTGCCAGCAGTACTGTCCGGGGGAACACTGAAGCTTTCTTT
v_call: TRBV7-6; clone_size: .; d_call: .; j_call: TRBJ1-4; cdr3_aa: CASRSATNEKLFF; cdr3_nt: TGTGCCAGCCGGAGTGCAACTAATGAAAAACTGTTTTTT
v_call: TRBV14; clone_size: .; d_call: .; j_call: TRBJ1-1; cdr3_aa: CASSLIPQANTEAFF; cdr3_nt: TGTGCCAGCAGCCTCATCCCACAGGCGAACACTGAAGCTTTCTTT
v_call: TRBV7-9; clone_size: .; d_call: TRBD1; j_call: TRBJ2-3; cdr3_aa: CASSFYTGGETDTQYF; cdr3_nt: TGTGCCAGCAGCTTCTACACAGGGGGCGAAACAGATACGCAGTATTTT
v_call: TRBV27; clone_size: .; d_call: .; j_call: TRBJ1-3; cdr3_aa: CASSKVASGNTIYF; cdr3_nt: TGTGCCAGCAGTAAAGTAGCCTCTGGAAACACCATATATTTT
v_call: TRBV6-1; clone_size: .; d_call: TRBD1; j_call: TRBJ1-5; cdr3_aa: CASVIDRVPDQPQHF; cdr3_nt: TGTGCCAGTGTGATCGACAGGGTCCCCGATCAGCCCCAGCATTTT
v_call: TRBV7-9; clone_size: .; d_call: TRBD1; j_call: TRBJ1-2; cdr3_aa: CASSLQGGYGYTF; cdr3_nt: TGTGCCAGCAGCCTACAGGGGGGCTATGGCTACACCTTC
v_call: TRBV7-2; clone_size: .; d_call: .; j_call: TRBJ2-2; cdr3_aa: CASSLELAPGELFF; cdr3_nt: TGTGCCAGCAGCTTAGAACTAGCTCCCGGGGAGCTGTTTTTT
v_call: TRBV7-2; clone_size: .; d_call: TRBD2; j_call: TRBJ2-7; cdr3_aa: CASSLVGPGLAGEQYF; cdr3_nt: TGTGCCAGCAGCTTAGTCGGGCCGGGACTAGCGGGGGAGCAGTACTTC
v_call: TRBV10-3; clone_size: .; d_call: TRBD1; j_call: TRBJ1-2; cdr3_aa: CAIHVQDRVGPDGYTF; cdr3_nt: TGTGCCATCCACGTACAAGACAGGGTGGGGCCTGATGGCTACACCTTC
v_call: TRBV1; clone_size: .; d_call: .; j_call: TRBJ2-7; cdr3_aa: CTSSQVGPLGYEQYF; cdr3_nt: TGCACCAGCAGCCAAGTGGGGCCTCTAGGATACGAGCAGTACTTC
v_call: TRBV27; clone_size: .; d_call: TRBD1; j_call: TRBJ1-4; cdr3_aa: CASSLSLGQINEKLFF; cdr3_nt: TGTGCCAGCAGTTTATCCCTGGGACAGATTAATGAAAAACTGTTTTTT
v_call: TRBV6-5; clone_size: .; d_call: TRBD2; j_call: TRBJ2-7; cdr3_aa: CASSYELGTSGEQYF; cdr3_nt: TGTGCCAGCAGTTACGAACTTGGGACTAGCGGCGAGCAGTACTTC